These 32 T cell receptor beta chains came from one sample sequenced in a study of blood T cell repertoires in COVID-19. Using immunoSEQ multiplex PCR, the repertoire was profiled, and TCRdb retains in-frame clones only, with some absent. The sample includes just over 300,000 clones, around 89% of them seen just once. Sequencing used PBMCs or T cells enriched from blood (not recorded which). The receptors were sampled from a woman between 35 and 50 years old who had recovered from COVID-19.

The rearrangement uses TRBV6-2 or TRBV6-3 and TRBJ1-2; 7 positions agree with TRBD1. This CDR3 has 13 residues. Trimming cost V 5 bases and J 6 bases; bases outside gene matches: 6. In germline, CDR1 is MNHEY, CDR2 SVGEGT. The CDR3 region is CASSRQGSDGYTF. The CDR3 DNA reads as TGTGCCAGCAGTCGACAGGGCTCGGATGGCTACACCTTC.

The chain links TRBV28 to TRBJ2-7; 12 positions match TRBD1. The germline V gene has CDR1 MDHEN and CDR2 SYDVKM. With V trimmed by 2 bases and J by 7 bases, 6 bases remained unmatched. This CDR3 contains 15 residues. In nucleotides, the CDR3 is TGTGCCAGCAGTTTAGCCGGGACAGGGGGCAATGAGCAGTACTTC. Translation: CASSLAGTGGNEQYF.

This clone was found once. V usage is TRBV7-8 and J usage is TRBJ2-1; 8 bases map to TRBD2. CDR3 length: 13 amino acids. V dropped 3 bases and J dropped 12; count of bases not matched to a gene: 7. CDR1 and CDR2 from the germline V gene are SGHVS and FQNEAQ. The CDR3: CASSFRLALMQFF. CDR3 sequence (DNA): TGTGCCAGCAGCTTTAGACTAGCGCTGATGCAGTTCTTC.

V is TRBV11-3 and J is TRBJ2-5; TRBD2 matches at 14 bases. This CDR3 has 18 residues. The J segment lost 5 bases and the V segment lost 5 bases, leaving 13 bases of the junction unmatched. The germline gives CDR1 SGHNT, CDR2 YENEEA. CDR3 DNA: TGTGCCAGCAGCCCAGGACTAGCGGGGGGTCTTACCACGGAGACCCAGTACTTC. This gives the protein CASSPGLAGGLTTETQYF.

The chain has TRBV18 and TRBJ1-5; 7 positions match TRBD1. This CDR3 spans 16 amino acids. J gave up 0 bases and V 0 bases, and 2 bases lay outside the gene matches. Germline loops: CDR1 KGHSH, CDR2 LQKENI. CDR3: CASSPPTGTSNQPQHF. The CDR3 DNA sequence: TGTGCCAGCTCACCACCGACAGGGACTAGCAATCAGCCCCAGCATTTT.

This clone was seen more than once but under ten times. The CDR3 nucleotides read TGTGCCAGCAGTCGAGGAGAAAATGAAAAACTGTTTTTT. This encodes CASSRGENEKLFF. This chain uses TRBV7-6 with TRBJ1-4, with D unclear. This CDR3 comprises 13 residues. From germline, CDR1 is SGHVS and CDR2 FNYEAQ. V gave up 6 bases and J gave up 5 bases, with 10 bases separating them.

The rearrangement uses TRBV18 and TRBJ1-2, with 7 bases fitting TRBD1. This CDR3 contains 15 residues. With 5 bases clipped from V and 4 bases from J, the junction kept 10 bases outside the gene matches. Germline lookup yields CDR1 KGHSH and CDR2 LQKENI. This CDR3 reads CASSYTTGAGYGYTF. The DNA for the CDR3 is TGTGCCAGCTCATACACTACAGGGGCGGGCTATGGCTACACCTTC.

V gene TRBV5-1 combines with J gene TRBJ1-1; D remains ambiguous. The V and J ends lost 0 bases and 4 bases respectively, with 10 bases between them. There are 14 residues in the CDR3. The germline gives CDR1 SGHRS, CDR2 YFSETQ. The CDR3 DNA is TGCGCCAGCAGCTTGGAAGGAGGGATCACTGAAGCTTTCTTT. Residues: CASSLEGGITEAFF. Variable domain in full (rest from reference TRBV5-1 and TRBJ1-1): KAGVTQTPRYLIKTRGQQVTLSCSPISGHRSVSWYQQTPGQGLQFLFEYFSETQRNKGNFPGRFSGRQFSNSRSEMNVSTLELGDSALYLCASSLEGGITEAFFGQGTRLTVV.

This sequence joins TRBV29-1 and TRBJ2-7, with a possible D match to TRBD2 (6 bases). Trimming removed 4 bases at V and 4 bases at J, with 17 bases between. Germline V lookup: CDR1 SQVTM, CDR2 ANQGSEA. The CDR3 contains 14 residues. The CDR3 here is CSVVPGGLKYEQYF. In DNA form, the CDR3 reads TGCAGCGTTGTTCCCGGGGGACTGAAATACGAGCAGTACTTC.

J is TRBJ1-6 and V is TRBV28, with a possible D match to TRBD1 (5 bases). Between the trimmed V and J ends, which lost 4 bases and 2 bases, there was a span of 9 bases. Germline CDR1 is MDHEN and CDR2 is SYDVKM. The CDR3 loop spans 15 amino acids. The CDR3 loop reads CASSSRAPYNSPLHF. Here the CDR3 DNA reads TGTGCCAGCAGTTCCAGGGCCCCCTATAATTCACCCCTCCACTTT.

This sequence joins TRBV4-2 and TRBJ1-5; D not resolved. V was pared by 1 base and J by 2 bases, with 15 bases between. CDR3 length: 17 residues. Germline V CDR1 and CDR2: LGHNA, YNFKEQ. The CDR3 DNA reads as TGTGCCAGCAGCCAAGGATCAGGCGGGTTGGGCAATCAGCCCCAGCATTTT. It specifies CASSQGSGGLGNQPQHF.

The chain uses TRBV7-9 and TRBJ2-5; D ambiguous. V was clipped by 4 bases and J by 5 bases, with 11 bases between them. The CDR3 length is 13 residues. Germline V gives CDR1 SEHNR, CDR2 FQNEAQ (reference sequence). CDR3 coding DNA: TGTGCCAGCAGCTCTCCAGGTGATGAGACCCAGTACTTC. The encoded protein is CASSSPGDETQYF.

This chain connects TRBV7-2 to TRBJ2-1; tentative D call: TRBD2 (6 bases). With 4 bases removed from V and 8 bases from J, the gap between germline ends came to 15 bases. The CDR3 covers 14 residues. Per the germline V gene, CDR1 is SGHTA and CDR2 is FQGNSA. The CDR3 protein is CASSSRYGGDEQFF. The CDR3 region has the DNA TGTGCCAGCAGCTCCCGGTACGGGGGAGATGAGCAGTTCTTC.

A note on this clone: This sample also contains other DNA sequences that code for the same CDR3. The rearrangement links TRBV6-5 to TRBJ2-7; D gene ambiguous. V dropped 6 bases and J dropped 2 bases, with 11 bases sitting between them. Germline assignment: CDR1 MNHEY and CDR2 SVGAGI. This CDR3 has 13 residues. The CDR3 reads CASSPGLPYEQYF. Here the CDR3 DNA reads TGTGCCAGCAGCCCCGGTCTACCCTACGAGCAGTACTTC.

The V gene is TRBV7-3, the J gene TRBJ2-3; TRBD2 might be the D (6 bases). Germline V lookup: CDR1 SGHTA, CDR2 FQGTGA. The CDR3 totals 13 residues. V was clipped by 6 bases and J by 4 bases, with 11 bases between them. The CDR3 reads CASRAGGADTQYF. The CDR3 bases are TGTGCCAGCAGGGCCGGGGGTGCAGATACGCAGTATTTT.

The J gene is TRBJ2-2, the V gene TRBV4-3, with a weak D call TRBD2 (5 bases). Germline lookup yields CDR1 LGHNA and CDR2 YSLEER. Trimming shortened V by 1 base and J by 4 bases, and 10 bases separated the two germline ends. The CDR3 has 15 amino acids. CDR3 protein: CASSQGPGITGELFF. CDR3 DNA sequence: TGCGCCAGCAGCCAAGGCCCGGGAATCACCGGGGAGCTGTTTTTT.

The V and J genes are TRBV24-1 and TRBJ2-1, with 9 bases identical to TRBD2. The length of the CDR3 is 18 residues. Germline V gene data show CDR1 as KGHDR and CDR2 as SFDVKD. V trimming: 1 base; J trimming: 0 bases; junction bases outside the gene matches: 6. CDR3 nucleotides: TGTGCCACCAGTGATTTCGGGCTAGCGGGGAGCTCCTACAATGAGCAGTTCTTC. Translating gives CATSDFGLAGSSYNEQFF.

Details on this clone: Distinct nucleotide sequences in the sample also encode this CDR3. The chain recombines TRBV18 with TRBJ2-3; 8 nucleotides match TRBD1. This CDR3 spans 14 amino acids. In germline, CDR1 is KGHSH, CDR2 LQKENI. V lost 6 bases to trimming and J lost 1 base; unmatched junction nucleotides: 3. The CDR3 protein is CASSGTGGTDTQYF. The CDR3 DNA is TGTGCCAGCTCCGGGACAGGCGGCACAGATACGCAGTATTTT.

This chain joins TRBV5-1 and TRBJ2-1; 8 bases agree with TRBD2. The CDR3 spans 20 residues. J gave up 0 bases and V 5 bases, and 19 bases lay outside the gene matches. From germline, CDR1 is SGHRS and CDR2 YFSETQ. The CDR3, as DNA: TGCGCCAGCAGGCGCTCGGCGGGGGGATTAGAACTCAGCTCCTACAATGAGCAGTTCTTC. Its protein is CASRRSAGGLELSSYNEQFF.

The CDR3 is CASSLDSQYEQYF. CDR3 nucleotide sequence: TGTGCCAGCAGTTTAGACAGTCAATACGAGCAGTACTTC. The J gene is TRBJ2-7, the V gene TRBV12-3 or TRBV12-4; D unclear. This CDR3 comprises 13 residues. Trimming stripped 1 base from V and 4 bases from J, with 8 bases between.

The chain is built from TRBV7-9 and TRBJ1-2, with a tentative D call TRBD1 (5 bases). Germline V gene sequence: CDR1 SEHNR, CDR2 FQNEAQ (reference sequence). The CDR3 runs 14 residues. V was clipped by 0 bases and J by 4 bases, with 9 bases between them. The CDR3 loop reads CASSLAGGPYGYTF. CDR3 bases: TGTGCCAGCAGCTTAGCGGGGGGACCCTATGGCTACACCTTC.

The chain combines TRBV18 with TRBJ1-5; 10 bases map to TRBD1. The germline V gene encodes CDR1 KGHSH and CDR2 LQKENI. The CDR3 length is 16 residues. Trimming took 1 base from V and 0 from J; bases not matched to a gene: 0. The CDR3, as DNA: TGTGCCAGCTCACCACGACAGGGGGCTAGCAATCAGCCCCAGCATTTT. The encoded protein is CASSPRQGASNQPQHF.

The CDR3 nucleotides read TGTGCCAGCAGCCAAATAGCGGGAGTTAACGGGGAGCTGTTTTTT. Translation gives CASSQIAGVNGELFF. The chain carries TRBV7-2 and TRBJ2-2, with 9 bases lining up with TRBD2. The CDR3 runs 15 residues. V gave up 5 bases and J gave up 7 bases; unmatched junction bases: 8. The germline gives CDR1 SGHTA, CDR2 FQGNSA.

V is TRBV2 and J is TRBJ1-3; TRBD1 matches at 7 bases. V was pared by 7 bases and J by 2 bases, with 5 bases of the junction left unmatched. This CDR3 has 14 residues. CDR1 is SNHLY, CDR2 FYNNEI, per germline. The CDR3 DNA sequence: TGTGCCAGCAATCCACAGGGGACTGGAAACACCATATATTTT. Translating it yields CASNPQGTGNTIYF.

The CDR3 sequence: CASSLSRAGGQETQYF. The CDR3 nucleotides read TGTGCCAGCAGCTTAAGCCGAGCGGGGGGTCAAGAGACCCAGTACTTC. The gene calls are TRBV7-3 and TRBJ2-5, with TRBD2 matching 9 bases. Trimming took 1 base from V and 2 from J; bases not matched to a gene: 5. Germline assignment: CDR1 SGHTA and CDR2 FQGTGA. CDR3 length: 16 residues.

This clone was recorded a few times. V usage is TRBV11-2 and J usage is TRBJ2-7; weak D call: TRBD2 (5 bases). CDR1 is SGHAT and CDR2 is FQNNGV in the germline V gene. Between the trimmed V and J ends, which lost 3 bases and 4 bases, there was a span of 16 bases. This CDR3 comprises 15 residues. CDR3 residues: CASSFRPDDYYEQYF. CDR3 in DNA: TGTGCCAGCAGCTTTCGGCCTGACGACTATTACGAGCAGTACTTC.

V gene TRBV5-4 combines with J gene TRBJ2-1, with D tentatively TRBD2 (5 bases). The CDR3 length is 17 residues. In germline, CDR1 is SGHNT, CDR2 YYREEE (reference sequence). V dropped 1 base and J dropped 7 bases, with 21 bases sitting between them. Here the CDR3 DNA reads TGTGCCAGCAGCTTGAGGCTAGCTCACTTTATGGGGAATGAGCAGTTCTTC. This encodes CASSLRLAHFMGNEQFF.

Written as DNA, the CDR3 is TGTGCCAGCCGGGACAGTTACACTGAAGCTTTCTTT. This gives the protein CASRDSYTEAFF. The chain combines TRBV27 with TRBJ1-1; 7 bases line up with TRBD1. The CDR3 has 12 amino acids. Trimming took 8 bases from V and 3 from J; bases not matched to a gene: 3. Germline V lookup: CDR1 MNHEY, CDR2 SMNVEV (reference sequence).

This chain links TRBV10-3 with TRBJ2-3; maybe TRBD1 (5 bases). The CDR3 is made up of 14 amino acids. Trimming took off 2 bases at V and 5 bases at J, with 11 bases between the two ends. Germline lookup yields CDR1 ENHRY and CDR2 SYGVKD. The CDR3 DNA reads as TGTGCCATCAGTGAGGGCCAGGGTCAAGATACGCAGTATTTT. Its protein product is CAISEGQGQDTQYF.

In this sample, this clone turned up once. The chain recombines TRBV19 with TRBJ2-7; 7 bases align to TRBD2. With 5 bases clipped from V and 3 bases from J, the junction kept 7 bases outside the gene matches. The V gene's germline CDR1 is LNHDA and CDR2 SQIVND (reference sequence). The length of the CDR3 is 14 residues. CDR3 sequence reads: CASSPRDYNYEQYF. CDR3 nucleotide sequence: TGTGCCAGTAGTCCTCGGGACTACAACTACGAGCAGTACTTC.

J is TRBJ2-2 and V is TRBV7-9, with D possibly matching TRBD2 (6 bases). The germline V gene has CDR1 SEHNR and CDR2 FQNEAQ (reference sequence). This CDR3 has 13 residues. V lost 7 bases to trimming and J lost 8 bases, with 14 bases between them. The CDR3 here is CASTRGRDGELFF. The DNA of the CDR3 is TGTGCCAGCACCCGAGGGCGGGATGGGGAGCTGTTTTTT.

J is TRBJ1-2 and V is TRBV25-1; 12 bases map to TRBD1. With 4 bases clipped from V and 7 bases from J, the junction kept 10 bases outside the gene matches. Per the germline V gene, CDR1 is MGHDK and CDR2 is SYGVNS. CDR3 size: 16 residues. CDR3 residues: CASSAPGTGGAGGYTF. The CDR3 bases are TGTGCCAGCAGTGCCCCTGGGACAGGGGGCGCGGGTGGCTACACCTTC.